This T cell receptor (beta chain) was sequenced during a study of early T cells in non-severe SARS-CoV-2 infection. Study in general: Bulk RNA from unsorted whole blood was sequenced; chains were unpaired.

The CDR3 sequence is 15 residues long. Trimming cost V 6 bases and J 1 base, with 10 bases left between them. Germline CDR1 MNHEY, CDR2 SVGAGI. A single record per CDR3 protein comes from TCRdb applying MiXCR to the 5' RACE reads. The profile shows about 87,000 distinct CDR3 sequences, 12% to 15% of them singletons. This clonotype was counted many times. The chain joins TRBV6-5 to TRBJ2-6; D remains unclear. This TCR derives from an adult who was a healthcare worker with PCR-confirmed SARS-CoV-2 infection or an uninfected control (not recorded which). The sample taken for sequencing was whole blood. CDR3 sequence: CASSLAGSGANVLTF. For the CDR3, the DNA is TGTGCCAGCAGCCTGGCCGGGTCTGGGGCCAACGTCCTGACTTTC.